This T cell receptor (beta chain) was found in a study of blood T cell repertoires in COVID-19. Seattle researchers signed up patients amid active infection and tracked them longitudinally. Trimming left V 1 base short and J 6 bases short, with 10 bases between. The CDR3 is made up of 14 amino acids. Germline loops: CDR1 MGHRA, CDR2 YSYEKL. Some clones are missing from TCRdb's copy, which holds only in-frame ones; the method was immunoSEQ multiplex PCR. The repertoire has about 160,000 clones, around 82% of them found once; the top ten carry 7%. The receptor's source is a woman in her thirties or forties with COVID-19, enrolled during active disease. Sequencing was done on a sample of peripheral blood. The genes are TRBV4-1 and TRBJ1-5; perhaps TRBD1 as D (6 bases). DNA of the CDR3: TGCGCCAGCAGCCAAGGCAGGGGATCTCAGCCCCAGCATTTT. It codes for CASSQGRGSQPQHF.